This T cell receptor (beta chain) was recorded in a study of cytomegalovirus exposure and HLA in healthy donors. It was with 60 Vbeta and 13 Jbeta primers that the PCR ran. The assay was immunoSEQ multiplex PCR, and TCRdb's table has in-frame clones only and misses some. Found here are approximately 88,000 clones, around four fifths of them singletons; the top ten hold more than 1.3%. The V gene's germline CDR1 is LGHNA and CDR2 YSLEER. The CDR3 length is 15 residues. Losses at the gene ends were 1 base for V and 3 bases for J; bases not matched to a gene: 2. This chain joins TRBV4-3 and TRBJ2-3; 9 nucleotides line up with TRBD2. Sequencing input: PBMCs. The receptor's source is a male donor in good health and CMV-seronegative. Here the CDR3 DNA reads TGCGCCAGCAGCCAAGGCCTAGCGGGGACAGATACGCAGTATTTT. This sequence encodes CASSQGLAGTDTQYF.